These 29 T cell receptor beta chains were sequenced from one sample in a study of T cell changes during pregnancy in multiple sclerosis. Libraries were prepared by immunoSEQ multiplex PCR; TCRdb keeps only in-frame clonotypes and omits some of them. This repertoire shows some 69,000 clones, about 92% found once; its top ten account for around 2.1%. The starting material was peripheral blood, obtained in the second trimester of pregnancy. These receptor sequences come from a female donor in good health, enrolled as a control in a pregnancy study.

This chain joins TRBV13 and TRBJ2-1; D is perhaps TRBD1 (5 bases). Germline assignment: CDR1 PRHDT and CDR2 FYEKMQ (reference sequence). The CDR3 runs to 13 residues. Trimming left V 2 bases short and J 8 bases short, with 10 bases between. The CDR3: CASSLRGWHEQFF. For the CDR3, the DNA is TGTGCCAGCAGCTTAAGGGGATGGCATGAGCAGTTCTTC.

V usage is TRBV4-2 and J usage is TRBJ1-2; D possibly corresponds to TRBD1 (5 bases). V was pared by 0 bases and J by 3 bases, with 8 bases between. The length of the CDR3 is 14 residues. Germline V gives CDR1 LGHNA, CDR2 YNFKEQ. CDR3 protein: CASSQDSRDYGYTF. The DNA for the CDR3 is TGTGCCAGCAGCCAAGATTCCAGGGACTATGGCTACACCTTC.

The rearrangement links TRBV7-8 to TRBJ1-1; 7 bases align to TRBD1. CDR1 and CDR2 (germline): SGHVS, FQNEAQ. V was clipped by 4 bases and J by 9 bases; unmatched bases: 5. CDR3 length: 12 amino acids. CDR3 sequence (DNA): TGTGCCAGCAGCTCAGGGGGACCCCAAGCTTTCTTT. Translated, it gives CASSSGGPQAFF.

This clone has just a few counts. The CDR3 coding sequence is TGTGCCAGCAGGGGGTGGGCGGGAGAAGGTGAGCAGTACTTC. It translates to CASRGWAGEGEQYF. V and J are TRBV27 and TRBJ2-7, with TRBD2 identical over 7 bases. J lost 7 bases, V lost 6 bases, and 12 bases had no gene match. CDR1 and CDR2 from the germline V gene are MNHEY and SMNVEV (reference sequence). There are 14 residues in the CDR3.

The rearrangement uses TRBV5-1 and TRBJ1-2, with a possible D match to TRBD1 (5 bases). CDR3 length: 13 amino acids. The ends were cut back, 5 bases at V and 3 bases at J, with 11 bases in the middle. Germline V lookup: CDR1 SGHRS, CDR2 YFSETQ. In DNA, the CDR3 is TGCGCCAGCAGGGCAGGAGGGGACTATGGCTACACCTTC. Its protein is CASRAGGDYGYTF.

V usage is TRBV5-1 and J usage is TRBJ2-7; tentative D call: TRBD1 (6 bases). Per germline, CDR1 SGHRS and CDR2 YFSETQ. The CDR3 spans 13 residues. Deletions cut 0 bases from V and 3 bases from J, with 7 bases between. The CDR3 here is CASSLDRVYEQYF. The CDR3 DNA reads TGCGCCAGCAGCTTGGACAGGGTCTACGAGCAGTACTTC.

The chain combines TRBV7-8 with TRBJ2-5, with TRBD2 as a possible D gene (5 bases). The CDR3 extends over 12 amino acids. Trimming left V 5 bases short and J 4 bases short, with 8 bases between. Germline CDR1 and CDR2: SGHVS and FQNEAQ. DNA of the CDR3: TGTGCCAGCAGCCGCAGCGGAGAGACCCAGTACTTC. It translates to CASSRSGETQYF.

Only one count was recorded for this clone. The chain recombines TRBV5-4 with TRBJ2-2, with D perhaps matching TRBD1 (6 bases). CDR3 length: 16 residues. The germline CDR1 and CDR2 sequences are SGHNT and YYREEE (reference sequence). V gave up 1 base and J gave up 5 bases, with 15 bases separating them. CDR3 in amino acids: CASSLQGLRGTGELFF. The CDR3, as DNA: TGTGCCAGCAGCTTGCAGGGTTTAAGGGGGACCGGGGAGCTGTTTTTT.

This clone was seen only once. The chain recombines TRBV7-2 with TRBJ2-5; 8 nucleotides line up with TRBD2. CDR1 SGHTA and CDR2 FQGNSA come from the germline V gene. The CDR3 runs to 16 residues. The V and J ends lost 5 bases and 3 bases, in that order; junction bases with no gene match: 11. The CDR3 sequence is CASSRRGGGSKETQYF. The CDR3 nucleotides are TGTGCCAGCAGCCGCCGGGGGGGCGGGAGCAAAGAGACCCAGTACTTC.

The chain carries TRBV29-1 and TRBJ1-1, with 7 nucleotides matching TRBD1. The trim removed 7 bases at V and 0 bases at J, leaving 11 bases unmatched. The germline V gene has CDR1 SQVTM and CDR2 ANQGSEA. This CDR3 spans 15 amino acids. The CDR3 nucleotides are TGCAGCGCCCGGAGGGACAGCGAGATGAACACTGAAGCTTTCTTT. Amino acid sequence: CSARRDSEMNTEAFF. Variable domain in full (rest from reference TRBV29-1 and TRBJ1-1): SAVISQKPSRDICQRGTSLTIQCQVDSQVTMMFWYRQQPGQSLTLIATANQGSEATYESGFVIDKFPISRPNLTFSTLTVSNMSPEDSSIYLCSARRDSEMNTEAFFGQGTRLTVV.

V gene TRBV2 combines with J gene TRBJ1-2, with 8 nucleotides matching TRBD1. The germline CDR1 and CDR2 sequences are SNHLY and FYNNEI. There are 12 residues in the CDR3. The V gene end was trimmed by 6 bases and the J gene end by 8 bases; junction bases not matched to a gene: 5. The CDR3 DNA reads TGTGCCAGCAGCCAGGGGGCACTCGGCTACACCTTC. It encodes CASSQGALGYTF.

The rearrangement uses TRBV29-1 and TRBJ2-3, with unresolved D. This CDR3 spans 10 amino acids. The V gene's germline CDR1 is SQVTM and CDR2 ANQGSEA. The ends were cut back, 5 bases at V and 3 bases at J, with 3 bases in the middle. In DNA, the CDR3 is TGCAGCGTTACAACAGATACGCAGTATTTT. Amino acid sequence: CSVTTDTQYF.

The chain has TRBV29-1 and TRBJ2-7; D is possibly TRBD1 (6 bases). Germline V lookup: CDR1 SQVTM, CDR2 ANQGSEA. V was shortened by 3 bases and J by 1 base, with 13 bases between the two germline ends. The CDR3 runs 14 residues. CDR3 in DNA: TGCAGCGTTGATGTCGGCCAGGGGTCCTACGAGCAGTACTTC. Encoded protein: CSVDVGQGSYEQYF.

This chain uses TRBV7-9 with TRBJ1-5; no clear D. Germline CDR1 is SEHNR and CDR2 is FQNEAQ (reference sequence). The V end was cut by 4 bases, the J end by 7 bases, with 8 bases between. The CDR3 has 12 amino acids. The DNA for the CDR3 is TGTGCCAGCAGCTACCCGGGGCAGCCCCAGCATTTT. Amino acids: CASSYPGQPQHF.

The chain links TRBV4-2 to TRBJ2-1, with TRBD2 as a possible D gene (5 bases). V lost 1 base and J 9 bases, leaving 16 bases between the germline ends. CDR1 is LGHNA and CDR2 is YNFKEQ in the germline V gene. The CDR3 consists of 15 residues. The CDR3 bases are TGTGCCAGCAGCCAAGTTACAGCCGGAGGTGGTGAGCAGTTCTTC. Translating it yields CASSQVTAGGGEQFF.

In DNA, the CDR3 is TGCAGCGTTGTCGGGAGATTGGATCGGGAAGCTTTCTTT. Protein: CSVVGRLDREAFF. The rearrangement uses TRBV29-1 and TRBJ1-1; D gene unclear. The V and J ends lost 4 bases and 8 bases respectively, with 17 bases between them. This CDR3 contains 13 residues. CDR1 and CDR2 from the germline V gene are SQVTM and ANQGSEA.

The chain couples TRBV27 to TRBJ1-5, with D possibly TRBD1 on 6 matching bases. Germline V gene lookup returns CDR1 MNHEY and CDR2 SMNVEV (reference sequence). V shed 6 bases and J shed 7 bases, with 13 bases lying between them. This CDR3 has 13 amino acids. CDR3 residues: CASRSGGAQPQHF. The CDR3 DNA is TGTGCCAGCAGGTCTGGGGGGGCCCAGCCCCAGCATTTT.

The genes are TRBV27 and TRBJ2-2; 11 positions match TRBD2. Germline CDR1 reads MNHEY; CDR2 reads SMNVEV (reference sequence). The CDR3 contains 16 residues. V was pared by 3 bases and J by 6 bases, with 6 bases of the junction left unmatched. DNA of the CDR3: TGTGCCAGCAGTTTGTTACTAGCGGGAGCGTCCGGGGAGCTGTTTTTT. Its translation: CASSLLLAGASGELFF.

The chain is built from TRBV7-3 and TRBJ1-1, with D perhaps TRBD1 (6 bases). Trimming left V 5 bases short and J 1 base short, with 14 bases between. This CDR3 spans 15 amino acids. Germline lookup yields CDR1 SGHTA and CDR2 FQGTGA. CDR3 DNA sequence: TGTGCCAGCAGCCCCAACCCGACAGGGAACACTGAAGCTTTCTTT. Residues: CASSPNPTGNTEAFF.

The rearrangement links TRBV2 to TRBJ1-1, with D perhaps matching TRBD1 (5 bases). CDR3 size: 12 residues. Trimming removed 7 bases from V and 3 bases from J, with 9 bases in between. Germline V gene lookup returns CDR1 SNHLY and CDR2 FYNNEI. CDR3 protein: CASISGYTEAFF. CDR3 in DNA: TGTGCCAGCATATCAGGGTACACTGAAGCTTTCTTT.

The chain is built from TRBV6-1 and TRBJ2-7, with D possibly matching TRBD1 (7 bases). The CDR3 sequence is 14 residues long. The V end was cut by 6 bases, the J end by 1 base, with 13 bases between. Looked up from germline, CDR1 is MNHNS and CDR2 is SASEGT. This CDR3 is CASRETGRSYEQYF. The CDR3 nucleotides read TGTGCCAGCAGGGAGACAGGGAGGTCCTACGAGCAGTACTTC.

J is TRBJ2-1 and V is TRBV6-5, with D perhaps TRBD1 (6 bases). Trimming pared 5 bases from V and 8 bases from J, leaving 10 bases between. The CDR3 length is 12 residues. Germline CDR1 is MNHEY and CDR2 is SVGAGI. In DNA, the CDR3 is TGTGCCAGCAGTAAAACAGGGTATGAGCAGTTCTTC. Its translation: CASSKTGYEQFF.

This rearrangement joins TRBV4-1 to TRBJ1-6, with D hard to call. The CDR3 is made up of 17 amino acids. V was pared by 2 bases and J by 8 bases, with 19 bases between. Looked up from germline, CDR1 is MGHRA and CDR2 is YSYEKL. The CDR3 here is CASSQQGGSGSYSPLHF. In nucleotides, the CDR3 is TGCGCCAGCAGCCAACAAGGAGGGTCTGGATCTTATTCACCCCTCCACTTT.

This chain joins TRBV28 and TRBJ2-4, with 7 bases fitting TRBD1. CDR1 and CDR2 (germline): MDHEN, SYDVKM. This CDR3 comprises 16 residues. Trimming removed 2 bases from V and 4 bases from J; junction bases left unmatched: 8. In nucleotides, the CDR3 is TGTGCCAGCAGTTTAAGGGAAAGGGGGCGTAAAAACATTCAGTACTTC. The encoded protein is CASSLRERGRKNIQYF.

V usage is TRBV6-6 and J usage is TRBJ2-3; 9 bases fit TRBD2. Trimming removed 5 bases from V and 1 base from J; junction bases left unmatched: 1. The CDR3 is 14 amino acids. The germline V gene encodes CDR1 MNHNY and CDR2 SVGAGI (reference sequence). CDR3 nucleotide sequence: TGTGCCAGCAGTCGACTAGCGGGCACAGATACGCAGTATTTT. This codes for CASSRLAGTDTQYF.

The chain joins TRBV10-3 to TRBJ2-7; 8 bases are a match to TRBD2. This CDR3 is built from 13 residues. V was clipped by 11 bases and J by 5 bases; unmatched bases: 11. Germline CDR1 is ENHRY and CDR2 is SYGVKD. CDR3 coding DNA: TGTGCCGCCCAGCGGGAGCCGGGCCACGAGCAGTACTTC. Translated: CAAQREPGHEQYF.

This clone was observed a few times. V usage is TRBV14 and J usage is TRBJ2-1; no clear D gene. The CDR3 sequence is 18 residues long. Per the germline V gene, CDR1 is SGHDN and CDR2 is FVKESK. Between the trimmed V and J ends, which lost 0 bases and 1 base, there was a span of 16 bases. The CDR3 loop is CASSQDNARRASYNEQFF. Written as DNA, the CDR3 is TGTGCCAGCAGCCAAGATAATGCGCGGAGAGCGTCCTACAATGAGCAGTTCTTC.

The J gene is TRBJ1-6, the V gene TRBV6-1, with D tentatively TRBD1 (6 bases). Germline CDR1 MNHNS, CDR2 SASEGT. This CDR3 is 14 amino acids long. Trimming removed 8 bases from V and 3 bases from J, with 11 bases in between. CDR3 sequence: CASGGQDYNSPLHF. CDR3 sequence (DNA): TGTGCCAGCGGGGGACAAGACTATAATTCACCCCTCCACTTT.

The table lists this clone with a few counts. The chain combines TRBV7-9 with TRBJ1-1; D not resolved. Germline V gene lookup returns CDR1 SEHNR and CDR2 FQNEAQ (reference sequence). The CDR3 runs 15 residues. V shed 0 bases and J shed 3 bases, with 11 bases lying between them. The CDR3 loop reads CASSLAEGGYTEAFF. Written as DNA, the CDR3 is TGTGCCAGCAGCTTAGCGGAGGGAGGGTACACTGAAGCTTTCTTT.